The clone carrying this TCR beta chain was recorded a few times. The target antigen is unknown. Unique molecular identifiers were present in the TCR beta cDNA libraries. Each batch of roughly 1 to 11 million T cells produced 400,000 to 650,000 cDNA molecules. One entry per CDR3 protein, called by TCRdb with MiXCR from the PCR reads. The profile shows about 540,000 distinct CDR3 sequences, about a third of them singletons. The sample is drawn from a study of post-analysis software for immune sequencing data. Points from the study as a whole: Strong co-clustering by F measure was seen for same-batch samples. Several TRBV segments occurring more often in patients than controls included TRBV5-6, TRBV5-1 and TRBV20-1.

CDR1 ENHRY and CDR2 SYGVKD come from the germline V gene. Trimming left V 0 bases short and J 8 bases short, with 13 bases between. The CDR3 is 15 residues long. The chain carries TRBV10-3 and TRBJ1-4; possible D gene TRBD1, 5 bases. Sequenced material: blood. This clonotype was sampled from a girl under 18 with multiple sclerosis. The CDR3 is CAISESPQGGEKLFF. The CDR3 DNA follows: TGTGCCATCAGTGAGTCGCCGCAGGGTGGGGAAAAACTGTTTTTT.